Listed below are T cell receptor beta chains from one sample, sequenced in a study of T cell repertoires in cytomegalovirus infection. Using its own MiXCR run on the reads, TCRdb lists one record per CDR3 protein. Seen here are some 150,000 distinct CDR3 sequences, about 20% observed once, and the top ten hold roughly 9.8%. The sequenced sample consisted of PBMCs. The receptors originated from a human donor in good health (CMV status not recorded). Some clones in this sample may be carry-over from other donors' samples. Both conserved end residues are part of each CDR3. D genes are given only for firm matches. The size entry is marked missing in some rows and otherwise reads once, few, many or a size class.

J,size,V,D,CDR3,DNA
TRBJ2-3,many,TRBV2,TRBD1,CASSTRDRRMINTQYF,TGTGCCAGCAGCACCCGGGACAGAAGGATGATAAATACGCAGTATTTT
TRBJ2-2,NA,TRBV7-9,NA,CASSLGSTGELFF,TGTGCCAGCAGCTTAGGCAGCACCGGGGAGCTGTTTTTT
TRBJ2-3,many,TRBV7-2,NA,CASSGWDLRGTDTQYF,TGTGCCAGCAGCGGCTGGGACCTCAGAGGCACAGATACGCAGTATTTT
TRBJ1-6,NA,TRBV7-9,NA,CASRLGQEGSPLHF,TGTGCCAGCAGACTGGGGCAGGAGGGTTCACCCCTCCACTTT
TRBJ1-5,NA,TRBV19,NA,CASSIDGGQPQHF,TGTGCCAGTAGTATAGATGGGGGACAGCCCCAGCATTTT
TRBJ2-7,NA,TRBV6-6,TRBD2,CASSGGGAGQGYEQYF,TGTGCCAGCAGTGGCGGGGGGGCGGGACAAGGGTACGAGCAGTACTTC
TRBJ2-7,NA,TRBV19,NA,CASSIARDSYEQYF,TGTGCCAGTAGTATAGCGAGGGACTCCTACGAGCAGTACTTC
TRBJ1-5,few,TRBV11-2,NA,CASSSGTSREPQHF,TGTGCCAGCAGCTCCGGGACATCAAGGGAGCCCCAGCATTTT
TRBJ2-7,many,TRBV7-2,NA,CASSSLGRGVSYEQYF,TGTGCCAGCAGCTCCCTCGGTCGCGGGGTTAGCTACGAGCAGTACTTC
TRBJ2-3,NA,TRBV7-2,TRBD1,CASSYRQGVATDTQYF,TGTGCCAGCAGCTATAGACAGGGGGTAGCCACAGATACGCAGTATTTT
TRBJ2-1,NA,TRBV20-1,TRBD1,CSAMTGGYNERFF,TGCAGTGCTATGACAGGGGGCTACAATGAGCGGTTCTTC
TRBJ2-7,few,TRBV29-1,NA,CSAGAGRQSYEQYF,TGCAGCGCCGGGGCAGGGCGTCAGTCCTACGAGCAGTACTTC
TRBJ1-3,NA,TRBV28,NA,CASNPLGSSGNTIYF,TGTGCCAGCAACCCGCTGGGGTCCTCTGGAAACACCATATATTTT
TRBJ2-7,NA,TRBV29-1,NA,CSVSDGEAYEQYF,TGCAGCGTTTCGGACGGGGAAGCCTACGAGCAGTACTTC
TRBJ1-3,NA,TRBV11-3,NA,CASSLTGSNTIYF,TGTGCCAGCAGCTTAACAGGGTCAAACACCATATATTTT
TRBJ1-5,few,TRBV7-9,TRBD1,CASSSTGDNQPQHF,TGTGCCAGCAGCTCAACAGGGGACAATCAGCCCCAGCATTTT
TRBJ2-3,few,TRBV7-6,TRBD2,CASSLGELAGVDSQYF,TGTGCCAGCAGCTTAGGCGAACTAGCGGGAGTAGATTCGCAGTATTTT
TRBJ1-4,NA,TRBV24-1,NA,CATSDRTKEKLFF,TGTGCCACCAGTGATCGGACCAAGGAAAAACTGTTTTTT
TRBJ2-5,NA,TRBV4-1,NA,CASSQGIQENQETQYF,TGCGCCAGCAGCCAAGGGATTCAGGAAAACCAAGAGACCCAGTACTTC
TRBJ1-4,many,TRBV11-2,NA,CASSPEPSGELFF,TGTGCCAGCAGCCCTGAACCCAGTGGCGAACTGTTTTTT
TRBJ1-5,NA,TRBV19,TRBD1,CDSHRGRGYDQPQHF,TGTGACAGTCACAGGGGTCGGGGATACGATCAGCCCCAGCATTTT
TRBJ2-2,many,TRBV12-3/TRBV12-4,NA,CASSHTGELFF,TGTGCCAGCAGCCACACCGGGGAGCTGTTTTTT
TRBJ1-1,NA,TRBV13,NA,CASGGRVGPEAFF,TGTGCCAGCGGAGGCAGGGTTGGACCTGAAGCTTTCTTT
TRBJ2-1,few,TRBV7-3,TRBD2,CASSLMTSGLNEQFF,TGTGCCAGCAGCTTAATGACTAGCGGTCTCAATGAGCAGTTCTTC
TRBJ2-5,NA,TRBV7-9,NA,CASSLGERETQYF,TGTGCCAGCAGCTTGGGAGAAAGGGAGACCCAGTACTTC
TRBJ2-3,few,TRBV29-1,TRBD2,CSVILAGTDTQYF,TGCAGCGTGATTCTAGCGGGGACAGATACGCAGTATTTT
TRBJ2-7,few,TRBV12-3/TRBV12-4,NA,CASSLGTPGIGEQYF,TGTGCCAGCAGTTTAGGGACGCCAGGAATAGGGGAGCAGTACTTC
TRBJ2-7,many,TRBV7-2,NA,CASSTRAPGVYEQYF,TGTGCCAGCAGCACCCGGGCCCCGGGAGTGTACGAGCAGTACTTC
TRBJ2-5,few,TRBV28,TRBD2,CASSLIGRSGRWQETQYF,TGTGCCAGCAGTTTAATAGGCCGTAGCGGGAGATGGCAAGAGACCCAGTACTTC
TRBJ2-2,NA,TRBV7-3,TRBD1,CASSLTDRVAGELFF,TGTGCCAGCAGCTTAACGGACAGGGTCGCCGGGGAGCTGTTTTTT
TRBJ1-6,NA,TRBV19,NA,CASGVFNSPLHF,TGTGCCAGTGGAGTATTTAATTCACCCCTCCACTTT
TRBJ2-4,many,TRBV7-8,NA,CASSHTQGLENIQYF,TGTGCCAGCAGCCATACCCAGGGCCTCGAAAACATTCAGTACTTC
TRBJ2-3,NA,TRBV2,NA,CASRLPGLRSDTQYF,TGTGCCAGCCGATTACCGGGACTTCGATCAGATACGCAGTATTTT
TRBJ2-1,NA,TRBV5-1,TRBD2,CASSLREGDEQFF,TGCGCCAGCAGCTTGCGGGAGGGCGATGAGCAGTTCTTC
TRBJ2-3,NA,TRBV10-3,TRBD2,CATAQLAGVSTDTQYF,TGTGCCACCGCCCAACTAGCGGGGGTTTCGACAGATACGCAGTATTTT
TRBJ2-7,NA,TRBV20-1,NA,CSAKGQGISEQYF,TGCAGTGCTAAGGGACAAGGTATCAGCGAGCAGTACTTC
TRBJ2-4,few,TRBV7-3,NA,CASSQGGTDKNIQYF,TGTGCCAGCAGCCAGGGGGGGACGGATAAAAACATTCAGTACTTC
TRBJ2-2,NA,TRBV7-3,TRBD2,CASSPIGTSGSYTGELFF,TGTGCCAGCAGCCCCATCGGGACTAGCGGGAGTTACACCGGGGAGCTGTTTTTT
TRBJ2-1,NA,TRBV19,NA,CASSPHGGQSDEQFF,TGTGCCAGTAGTCCACACGGCGGCCAGAGTGATGAGCAGTTCTTC
TRBJ2-5,many,TRBV28,NA,CASSATGTRDEETQYF,TGTGCCAGCAGTGCGACCGGGACCCGTGACGAAGAGACCCAGTACTTC
TRBJ2-5,NA,TRBV20-1,NA,CSARNARGGAQETQYF,TGCAGTGCTAGAAACGCCCGGGGCGGGGCCCAAGAGACCCAGTACTTC
TRBJ2-7,NA,TRBV28,NA,CASSPVTIPLYEQYF,TGTGCCAGCAGTCCCGTGACGATCCCGCTCTACGAGCAGTACTTC
TRBJ1-6,many,TRBV7-2,NA,CASSPGLNSPLHF,TGTGCCAGCAGCCCGGGTCTTAATTCACCCCTCCACTTT
TRBJ1-2,once,TRBV28,NA,CASSTGINGYTF,TGTGCCAGCAGTACAGGGATTAATGGCTACACCTTC
TRBJ2-3,many,TRBV7-6,NA,CASSTLTDTQYF,TGTGCCAGCAGCACCCTCACAGATACGCAGTATTTT
TRBJ2-7,few,TRBV28,NA,CASKLDSYEQYF,TGTGCCAGCAAACTCGATTCCTACGAGCAGTACTTC
TRBJ2-3,NA,TRBV6-5,NA,CASSYDPLVTDTQYF,TGTGCCAGCAGTTACGATCCCCTAGTCACAGATACGCAGTATTTT
TRBJ2-1,many,TRBV7-3,TRBD2,CASSFLAGGINEQFF,TGTGCCAGCAGCTTCCTTGCGGGGGGGATCAATGAGCAGTTCTTC
TRBJ2-1,many,TRBV19,TRBD1,CASSTPRNRQGAVNEQFF,TGTGCCAGTAGTACCCCTCGGAACCGCCAGGGGGCCGTCAATGAGCAGTTCTTC
TRBJ2-3,few,TRBV14,NA,CASSQGVTRTDTQYF,TGTGCCAGCAGCCAAGGGGTCACCCGCACAGATACGCAGTATTTT
TRBJ1-4,few,TRBV29-1,TRBD1,CSAAGQGDEKLFF,TGCAGCGCCGCCGGACAGGGAGATGAAAAACTGTTTTTT
TRBJ2-1,NA,TRBV10-3,NA,CATEGVDEQFF,TGTGCCACCGAGGGAGTCGATGAGCAGTTCTTC